This is a list of T cell receptor beta chains from one sample in a study of blood T cell repertoires in COVID-19. Produced via immunoSEQ multiplex PCR; TCRdb's table is partial and in-frame only. Of about 250,000 clones listed, approximately 84% are singletons. The sample comprised PBMCs or T cells enriched from blood (not recorded which). All receptors derive from a man aged 18 to 29 who had recovered from COVID-19. Each CDR3 is given with its conserved first and last residue. The order of the fields is D gene, V gene, J gene, clone size, CDR3 DNA, CDR3 protein. The D gene is left open where the match is weak. Rows may omit the clone size; those that give it use once, few, many or a size class.

TRBD2	TRBV5-4	TRBJ2-3	.	TGTGCCAGCAGGCCAGCGCGGGAGGGCCATATAGATACGCAGTATTTT	CASRPAREGHIDTQYF
.	TRBV11-2	TRBJ2-7	.	TGTGCCAGCAGCTTAGAGGCGGGGCTGTACGAGCAGTACTTC	CASSLEAGLYEQYF
TRBD2	TRBV14	TRBJ2-1	.	TGTGCCAGCAGCCAAAGGGCGGGAGCTTGGGGTGAGCAGTTCTTC	CASSQRAGAWGEQFF
TRBD1	TRBV4-1	TRBJ2-2	.	TGCGCCAGCACCAGGGGGTTTGGCGGAGTGAACACCGGGGAGCTGTTTTTT	CASTRGFGGVNTGELFF
TRBD1	TRBV29-1	TRBJ1-3	.	TGCAGCGTCGAGACAGGGTACTCTGGAAACACCATATATTTT	CSVETGYSGNTIYF
TRBD2	TRBV7-9	TRBJ2-1	few	TGTGCCAGCAGCCCGGGACTAGCGGGGATGTCCCTTTACAATGAGCAGTTCTTC	CASSPGLAGMSLYNEQFF
TRBD2	TRBV5-1	TRBJ2-1	.	TGCGCCAGCAAGGGACTAGCGGGAGTTTACAATGAGCAGTTCTTC	CASKGLAGVYNEQFF
.	TRBV28	TRBJ2-3	.	TGTGCCAGCAAGGGGCCGGCCCGCACAGATACGCAGTATTTT	CASKGPARTDTQYF
.	TRBV4-1	TRBJ1-5	.	TGCGCCAGCAGCCAAGTTGGGGGGGTCGCGCAGCCCCAGCATTTT	CASSQVGGVAQPQHF
.	TRBV19	TRBJ1-5	.	TGTGCCAGTAGTATACAGGGCGGCAATCAGCCCCAGCATTTT	CASSIQGGNQPQHF
TRBD2	TRBV18	TRBJ2-1	.	TGTGCCAGCTCAGCATCAGCGGGAGTTTACGAGCAGTTCTTC	CASSASAGVYEQFF
TRBD1	TRBV5-4	TRBJ1-1	.	TGTGCCAGCAGCACAGGACAGGGGAACACTGAAGCTTTCTTT	CASSTGQGNTEAFF
.	TRBV28	TRBJ1-2	.	TGTGCCAGCAGTGATGCGGCATACTATGGCTACACCTTC	CASSDAAYYGYTF
TRBD2	TRBV29-1	TRBJ2-3	.	TGCAGCGTTGACGGCCCGCGGGGGACTAGCACAGATACGCAGTATTTT	CSVDGPRGTSTDTQYF
TRBD1	TRBV30	TRBJ1-4	.	TGTGCCTGGAGTCCTCGGGGCAGGGGGTCGACTAATGAAAAACTGTTTTTT	CAWSPRGRGSTNEKLFF
.	TRBV6-2/TRBV6-3	TRBJ2-1	.	TGTGCCAGCAGTTACGCTTGGGAGATTGGGTACAATGAGCAGTTCTTC	CASSYAWEIGYNEQFF
.	TRBV4-1	TRBJ1-2	.	TGCGCCAGCAGCCAAGATATGAGGACTCTCTATGGCTACACCTTC	CASSQDMRTLYGYTF
.	TRBV3-1/TRBV3-2	TRBJ2-7	.	TGTGCCAGCAGCCCGCCGCTGTCCGCGGCCTCAGTAAACTACGAGCAGTACTTC	CASSPPLSAASVNYEQYF
TRBD2	TRBV7-6	TRBJ2-3	.	TGTGCCAGCAGCGCGAGGACTAGTGAGGGTTTCACAGATACGCAGTATTTT	CASSARTSEGFTDTQYF
.	TRBV6-5	TRBJ1-2	many	TGTGCCAGCAGTTACGTAGGGGGTGGCTACACCTTC	CASSYVGGGYTF
TRBD2	TRBV10-3	TRBJ2-1	.	TGTGCCATCAGTACTAGCGGGAGTGGCTACAATGAGCAGTTCTTC	CAISTSGSGYNEQFF
.	TRBV6-5	TRBJ1-1	.	TGTGCCAGCAGTTATCAGGACGGGGGGGAAGCTTTCTTT	CASSYQDGGEAFF
.	TRBV4-1	TRBJ2-1	.	TGCGCCAGCAGCCAAGAAGATAGAACCTACAATGAGCAGTTCTTC	CASSQEDRTYNEQFF
.	TRBV18	TRBJ1-1	.	TGTGCCAGCTCACCATCCGGGGGAGGTAGGGACACTGAAGCTTTCTTT	CASSPSGGGRDTEAFF
.	TRBV4-2	TRBJ2-2	.	TGTGCCAGCAGCCAAGACGGGGAGGTTTCGACCGGGGAGCTGTTTTTT	CASSQDGEVSTGELFF
TRBD1	TRBV7-3	TRBJ2-2	.	TGTGCCAGCAGCCGTACAGGGGCGAACACCGGGGAGCTGTTTTTT	CASSRTGANTGELFF
.	TRBV3-1/TRBV3-2	TRBJ1-6	once	TGTGCCAGCAGCCAAGGACAGAAAGTGTCACCCCTCCACTTT	CASSQGQKVSPLHF
.	TRBV3-1/TRBV3-2	TRBJ2-5	.	TGTGCCAGCAACCAAGATGGGCAGACCCAGTACTTC	CASNQDGQTQYF
TRBD1	TRBV27	TRBJ1-4	.	TGTGCCAGCAGTTCACGATTAACAGGGGGCGCTATTGAAAAACTGTTTTTT	CASSSRLTGGAIEKLFF
.	TRBV30	TRBJ2-7	.	TGTGCCTGGAGTGTACAGTGGGAGCAGTACTTC	CAWSVQWEQYF